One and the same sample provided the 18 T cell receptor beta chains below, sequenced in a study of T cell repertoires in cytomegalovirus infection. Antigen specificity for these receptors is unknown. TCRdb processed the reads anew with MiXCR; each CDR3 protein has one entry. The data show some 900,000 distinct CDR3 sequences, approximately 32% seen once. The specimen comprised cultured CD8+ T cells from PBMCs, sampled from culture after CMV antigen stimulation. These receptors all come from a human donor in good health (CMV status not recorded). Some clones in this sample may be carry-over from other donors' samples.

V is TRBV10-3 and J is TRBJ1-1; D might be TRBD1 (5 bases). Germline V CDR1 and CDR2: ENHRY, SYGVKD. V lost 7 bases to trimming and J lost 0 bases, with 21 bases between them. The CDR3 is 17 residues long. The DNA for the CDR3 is TGTGCCATCACCCAGATCCGGGGCACTAACATGAACACTGAAGCTTTCTTT. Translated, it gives CAITQIRGTNMNTEAFF.

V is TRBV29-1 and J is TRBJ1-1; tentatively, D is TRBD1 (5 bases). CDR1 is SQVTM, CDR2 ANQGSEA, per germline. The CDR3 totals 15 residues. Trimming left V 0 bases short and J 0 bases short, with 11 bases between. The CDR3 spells CSVEDVGDLNTEAFF. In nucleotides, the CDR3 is TGCAGCGTTGAAGATGTGGGGGATTTGAACACTGAAGCTTTCTTT. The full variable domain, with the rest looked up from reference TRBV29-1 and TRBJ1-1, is SAVISQKPSRDICQRGTSLTIQCQVDSQVTMMFWYRQQPGQSLTLIATANQGSEATYESGFVIDKFPISRPNLTFSTLTVSNMSPEDSSIYLCSVEDVGDLNTEAFFGQGTRLTVV.

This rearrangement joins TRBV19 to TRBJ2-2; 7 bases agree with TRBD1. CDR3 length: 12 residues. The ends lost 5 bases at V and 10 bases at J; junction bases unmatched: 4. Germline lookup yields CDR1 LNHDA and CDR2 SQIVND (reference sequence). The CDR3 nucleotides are TGTGCCAGTAGTCTTGACAGGGAGGAGCTGTTTTTT. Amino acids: CASSLDREELFF.

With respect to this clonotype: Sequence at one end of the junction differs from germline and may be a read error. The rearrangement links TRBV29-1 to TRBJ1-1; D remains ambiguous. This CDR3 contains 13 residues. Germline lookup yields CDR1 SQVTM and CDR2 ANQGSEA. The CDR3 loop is CRVEDPENTEAFF. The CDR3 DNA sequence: TGCAGAGTTGAAGATCCAGAGAACACTGAAGCTTTCTTT.

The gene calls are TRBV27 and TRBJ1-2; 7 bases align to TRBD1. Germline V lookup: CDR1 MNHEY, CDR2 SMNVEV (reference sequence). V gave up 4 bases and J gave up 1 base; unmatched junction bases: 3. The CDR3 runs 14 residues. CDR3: CASSSWDSNYGYTF. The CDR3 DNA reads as TGTGCCAGCAGTTCTTGGGACAGTAACTATGGCTACACCTTC.

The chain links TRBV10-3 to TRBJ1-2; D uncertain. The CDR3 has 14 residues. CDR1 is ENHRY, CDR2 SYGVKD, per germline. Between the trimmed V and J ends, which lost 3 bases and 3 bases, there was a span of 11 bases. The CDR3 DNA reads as TGTGCCATCAGTGAACCCCAAGTTCACTATGGCTACACCTTC. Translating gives CAISEPQVHYGYTF.

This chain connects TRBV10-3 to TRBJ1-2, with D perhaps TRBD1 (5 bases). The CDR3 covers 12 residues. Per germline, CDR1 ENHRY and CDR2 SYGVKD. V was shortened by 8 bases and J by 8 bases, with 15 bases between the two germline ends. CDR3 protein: CAIPGRDWGYTF. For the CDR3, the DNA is TGTGCCATCCCCGGGCGGGACTGGGGCTACACCTTC.

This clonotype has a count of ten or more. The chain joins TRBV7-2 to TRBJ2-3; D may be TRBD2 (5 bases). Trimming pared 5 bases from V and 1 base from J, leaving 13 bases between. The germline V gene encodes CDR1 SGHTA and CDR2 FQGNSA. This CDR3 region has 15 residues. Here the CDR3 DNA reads TGTGCCAGCAGCCCTCTTTTGAGGGGCACAGATACGCAGTATTTT. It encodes CASSPLLRGTDTQYF.

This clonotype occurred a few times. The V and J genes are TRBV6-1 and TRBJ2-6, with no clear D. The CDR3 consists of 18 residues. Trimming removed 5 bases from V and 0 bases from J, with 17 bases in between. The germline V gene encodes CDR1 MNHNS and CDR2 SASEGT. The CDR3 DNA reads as TGTGCCAGCAGTCAGTGGGGTGCTATAGACTCTGGGGCCAACGTCCTGACTTTC. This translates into CASSQWGAIDSGANVLTF.

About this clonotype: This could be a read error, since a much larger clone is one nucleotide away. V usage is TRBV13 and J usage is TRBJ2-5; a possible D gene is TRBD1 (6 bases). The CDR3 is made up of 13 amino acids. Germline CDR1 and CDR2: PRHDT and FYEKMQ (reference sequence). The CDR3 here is CVSRFRGQETQYF. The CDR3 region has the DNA TGTGTCAGCAGGTTCAGGGGCCAAGAGACCCAGTACTTC.

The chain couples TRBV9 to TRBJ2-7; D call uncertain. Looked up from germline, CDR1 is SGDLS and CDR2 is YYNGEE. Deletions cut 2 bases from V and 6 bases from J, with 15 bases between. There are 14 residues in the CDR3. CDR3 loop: CASSVSDARFEQYF. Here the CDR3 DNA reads TGTGCCAGCAGCGTCTCGGACGCTAGGTTCGAGCAGTACTTC. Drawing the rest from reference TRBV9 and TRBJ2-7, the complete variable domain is DSGVTQTPKHLITATGQRVTLRCSPRSGDLSVYWYQQSLDQGLQFLIQYYNGEERAKGNILERFSAQQFPDLHSELNLSSLELGDSALYFCASSVSDARFEQYFGPGTRLTVT.

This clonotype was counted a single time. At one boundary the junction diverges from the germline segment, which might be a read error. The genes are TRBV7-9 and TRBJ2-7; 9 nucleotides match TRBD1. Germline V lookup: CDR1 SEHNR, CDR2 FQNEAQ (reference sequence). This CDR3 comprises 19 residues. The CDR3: CDSSLDGTGFRLTPYEQYF. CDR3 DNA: TGTGACAGCAGCTTAGATGGGACAGGGTTCCGCCTCACCCCCTACGAGCAGTACTTC.

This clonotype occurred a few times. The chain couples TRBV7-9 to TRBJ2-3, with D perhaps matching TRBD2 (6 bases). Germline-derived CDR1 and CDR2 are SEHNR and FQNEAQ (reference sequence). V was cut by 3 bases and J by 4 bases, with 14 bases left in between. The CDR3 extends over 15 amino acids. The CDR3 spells CASSLREGWPDTQYF. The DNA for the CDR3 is TGTGCCAGCAGCTTGCGGGAAGGTTGGCCAGATACGCAGTATTTT.

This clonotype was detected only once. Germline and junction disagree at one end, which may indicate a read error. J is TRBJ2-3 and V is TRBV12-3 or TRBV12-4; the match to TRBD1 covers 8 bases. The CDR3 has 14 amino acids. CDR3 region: CASSPGGSADTQNF. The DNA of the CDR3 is TGTGCCAGCAGCCCAGGGGGCAGCGCAGATACGCAGAATTTT.

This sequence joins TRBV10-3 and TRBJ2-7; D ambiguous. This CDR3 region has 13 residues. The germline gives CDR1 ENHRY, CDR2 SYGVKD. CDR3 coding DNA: TGTGCCATCAGGGAGTCCTACGGCGGCGAGCAGTACGTC. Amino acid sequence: CAIRESYGGEQYV.

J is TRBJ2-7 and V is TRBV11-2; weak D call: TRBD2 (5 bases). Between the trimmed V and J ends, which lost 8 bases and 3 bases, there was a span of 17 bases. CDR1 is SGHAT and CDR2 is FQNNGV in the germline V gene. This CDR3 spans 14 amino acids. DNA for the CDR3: TGTGCCAGCCGCTCGGCTAGCAGTCACTACGAGCAGTACGTC. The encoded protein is CASRSASSHYEQYV.

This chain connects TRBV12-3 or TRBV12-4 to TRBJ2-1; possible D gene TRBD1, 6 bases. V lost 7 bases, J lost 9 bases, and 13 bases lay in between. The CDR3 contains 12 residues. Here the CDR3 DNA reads TGTGCCAGCACCCCAGGGGTCGGTGAGCAGTTCTTC. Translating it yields CASTPGVGEQFF.

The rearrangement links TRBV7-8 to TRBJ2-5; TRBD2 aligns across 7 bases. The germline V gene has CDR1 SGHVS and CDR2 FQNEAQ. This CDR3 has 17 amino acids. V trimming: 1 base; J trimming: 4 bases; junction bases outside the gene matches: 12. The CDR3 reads CASSLEEQQGGLETQYF. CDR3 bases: TGTGCCAGCAGCTTAGAAGAACAGCAGGGAGGGCTAGAGACCCAGTACTTC. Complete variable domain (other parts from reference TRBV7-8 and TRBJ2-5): GAGVSQSPRYKVAKRGQDVALRCDPISGHVSLFWYQQALGQGPEFLTYFQNEAQLDKSGLPSDRFFAERPEGSVSTLKIQRTQQEDSAVYLCASSLEEQQGGLETQYFGPGTRLLVL.